A single sample is the source of the 19 T cell receptor beta chains below, sequenced in a study of T-cell memory formation after mild COVID-19. Each CDR3 protein gets one entry after TCRdb re-called the 5' RACE reads with MiXCR. The profile shows approximately 580,000 distinct CDR3 sequences, about a fifth of them singletons. The sample consisted of PBMCs or a T cell subset sorted from them (not recorded which). These receptors all come from an adult woman who had mild COVID-19 (a few samples of this study predate the infection). Cell type and time point are not known.

V gene TRBV10-3 combines with J gene TRBJ2-3, with D unresolved. V was shortened by 3 bases and J by 4 bases, with 5 bases between the two germline ends. This CDR3 has 12 residues. CDR1 ENHRY and CDR2 SYGVKD come from the germline V gene. The CDR3 coding sequence is TGTGCCATCAGTGATGGGTCAGATACGCAGTATTTT. Its translation is CAISDGSDTQYF.

The chain recombines TRBV20-1 with TRBJ2-7; D is unclear. V gave up 1 base and J gave up 1 base, with 8 bases separating them. This CDR3 contains 13 residues. CDR1 is DFQATT, CDR2 SNEGSKA, per germline (reference sequence). Here the CDR3 reads CSARGPLSYEQYF. In DNA, the CDR3 is TGCAGTGCTAGAGGCCCGCTTTCCTACGAGCAGTACTTC.

The rearrangement joins TRBV11-2 to TRBJ2-7, with D possibly being TRBD1 or TRBD2 (5 bases each). Between the trimmed V and J ends, which lost 5 bases and 2 bases, there was a span of 16 bases. The CDR3 loop spans 15 amino acids. CDR1 and CDR2 (germline): SGHAT, FQNNGV. DNA for the CDR3: TGTGCCAGCAGCAGATACCGGGACGGAACCTACGAGCAGTACTTC. Protein sequence: CASSRYRDGTYEQYF.

This clonotype was recorded many times. This CDR3 is CASRKPQEGNEQFF. The CDR3 DNA reads as TGCGCCAGCCGTAAGCCGCAAGAAGGCAATGAGCAGTTCTTC. The chain links TRBV5-1 to TRBJ2-1; D gene uncertain. V lost 7 bases to trimming and J lost 6 bases, with 17 bases between them. The CDR3 is made up of 14 amino acids. The V gene's germline CDR1 is SGHRS and CDR2 YFSETQ.

CDR3 nucleotide sequence: TGTGCCAGCAGTTTAGCGCGGGGGGCGGGCACTGAAGCTTTCTTT. Protein sequence: CASSLARGAGTEAFF. This chain connects TRBV12-3 or TRBV12-4 to TRBJ1-1; TRBD1 is a possible D gene (6 bases). The V end lost 0 bases, the J end lost 4 bases, and 12 bases lay between the germline ends. The CDR3 is 15 amino acids.

This chain uses TRBV24-1 with TRBJ2-3, with D perhaps being TRBD1 or TRBD2 (5 bases each). V lost 7 bases and J lost 4, with 17 bases in between. The CDR3 runs 15 residues. In germline, CDR1 is KGHDR, CDR2 SFDVKD. CDR3 nucleotide sequence: TGTGCCACCAGCTTAACTGGGACCGCAGCAGATACGCAGTATTTT. Its protein product is CATSLTGTAADTQYF.

This chain uses TRBV12-3 or TRBV12-4 with TRBJ2-3; 9 nucleotides align to TRBD2. CDR3 length: 15 residues. J lost 6 bases, V lost 6 bases, and 10 bases had no gene match. The CDR3 loop is CASSPYAGGPDTQYF. CDR3 coding DNA: TGTGCCAGCAGCCCCTACGCGGGAGGGCCGGATACGCAGTATTTT.

The chain combines TRBV2 with TRBJ2-1, with a tentative D call TRBD2 (5 bases). The germline V and J ends were trimmed by 7 bases and 0 bases, with 16 bases remaining between them. The CDR3 runs to 16 residues. The germline CDR1 and CDR2 sequences are SNHLY and FYNNEI. The CDR3: CASTLESGGSYNEQFF. CDR3 DNA: TGTGCCAGCACCTTGGAAAGCGGAGGCTCCTACAATGAGCAGTTCTTC.

The chain recombines TRBV7-9 with TRBJ2-5; D is possibly TRBD1 or TRBD2 (5 bases each). Germline V CDR1 and CDR2: SEHNR, FQNEAQ (reference sequence). This CDR3 comprises 17 residues. Between the trimmed V and J ends, which lost 2 bases and 8 bases, there was a span of 24 bases. The CDR3 DNA sequence: TGTGCCAGCAGCTTAAAGGGGCAACTAGTTATAAGGAGTACCCAGTACTTC. Translated: CASSLKGQLVIRSTQYF.

In this sample, this clonotype turned up a few times. The chain carries TRBV2 and TRBJ1-4; 9 bases match TRBD1. V lost 6 bases to trimming and J lost 8 bases; unmatched junction nucleotides: 4. The CDR3 consists of 13 residues. The V gene's germline CDR1 is SNHLY and CDR2 FYNNEI. The CDR3 nucleotides are TGTGCCAGCAGCCCGGACAGGGGAGAAAAACTGTTTTTT. Translating gives CASSPDRGEKLFF. Together with reference TRBV2 and TRBJ1-4, the CDR3 gives the full variable domain: EPEVTQTPSHQVTQMGQEVILRCVPISNHLYFYWYRQILGQKVEFLVSFYNNEISEKSEIFDDQFSVERPDGSNFTLKIRSTKLEDSAMYFCASSPDRGEKLFFGSGTQLSVL.

The chain links TRBV12-3 or TRBV12-4 to TRBJ1-1; D uncertain. Deletions cut 8 bases from V and 7 bases from J, with 11 bases between. CDR3 length equals 11 residues. The CDR3 bases are TGTGCCAGCGGGCCTGGGGTTGAAGCTTTCTTT. Its protein is CASGPGVEAFF.

The CDR3 region is CASSFMTNEQFF. CDR3 nucleotide sequence: TGTGCCAGCAGTTTCATGACGAATGAGCAGTTCTTC. This chain uses TRBV12-3 or TRBV12-4 with TRBJ2-1; D uncertain. The CDR3 consists of 12 residues. V was shortened by 3 bases and J by 7 bases, with 7 bases between the two germline ends.

The chain recombines TRBV28 with TRBJ2-1, with TRBD2 identical over 11 bases. This CDR3 is 13 amino acids long. Germline lookup yields CDR1 MDHEN and CDR2 SYDVKM. J lost 6 bases, V lost 9 bases, and 4 bases had no gene match. The DNA of the CDR3 is TGTGCCAGTGGCACTAGCGGGAGCAATGAGCAGTTCTTC. Translating it yields CASGTSGSNEQFF.

The V gene is TRBV4-2, the J gene TRBJ1-1; D remains ambiguous. CDR1 is LGHNA, CDR2 YNFKEQ, per germline. The V end lost 4 bases, the J end lost 5 bases, and 11 bases lay between the germline ends. The CDR3 covers 13 residues. CDR3 DNA sequence: TGTGCCAGCAGCCCGCAGAGAACAACTGAAGCTTTCTTT. Residues: CASSPQRTTEAFF.

This clonotype was detected a few times. The chain couples TRBV27 to TRBJ1-5; D is unresolved. The CDR3 contains 13 residues. Germline loops: CDR1 MNHEY, CDR2 SMNVEV (reference sequence). The V and J ends lost 5 bases and 0 bases respectively, with 5 bases between them. In nucleotides, the CDR3 is TGTGCCAGCAGTATCGTTAGCAATCAGCCCCAGCATTTT. Its protein is CASSIVSNQPQHF.

This clonotype was detected only a few times. The chain couples TRBV6-6 to TRBJ2-5; D is uncertain. Germline CDR1 is MNHNY and CDR2 is SVGAGI (reference sequence). Trimming took off 6 bases at V and 5 bases at J, with 19 bases between the two ends. The length of the CDR3 is 15 residues. In nucleotides, the CDR3 is TGTGCCAGCAGCGTCGACCACAGCCGGCAGGAGACCCAGTACTTC. Encoded protein: CASSVDHSRQETQYF.

CDR3 residues: CASSVKSGTGRTYEQYF. The CDR3 DNA sequence: TGTGCCAGCAGCGTAAAGTCCGGGACAGGGAGGACCTACGAGCAGTACTTC. The rearrangement uses TRBV5-4 and TRBJ2-7; 9 bases are a match to TRBD1. CDR3 size: 17 residues. V trimming: 4 bases; J trimming: 2 bases; junction bases outside the gene matches: 13. Germline-derived CDR1 and CDR2 are SGHNT and YYREEE (reference sequence). Together with reference TRBV5-4 and TRBJ2-7, the CDR3 gives the full variable domain: ETGVTQSPTHLIKTRGQQVTLRCSSQSGHNTVSWYQQALGQGPQFIFQYYREEENGRGNFPPRFSGLQFPNYSSELNVNALELDDSALYLCASSVKSGTGRTYEQYFGPGTRLTVT.

The chain is built from TRBV5-1 and TRBJ2-7, with D possibly being TRBD2 (6 bases). Trimming pared 3 bases from V and 7 bases from J, leaving 20 bases between. This CDR3 has 15 amino acids. Looked up from germline, CDR1 is SGHRS and CDR2 is YFSETQ. The DNA of the CDR3 is TGCGCCAGCAGCTGGGGGGACGGATCTACGAGAGAGCAGTACTTC. It is translated as CASSWGDGSTREQYF.

This clonotype was seen more than once but under ten times. The chain recombines TRBV6-5 with TRBJ2-7; possibly TRBD2 for D (6 bases). Trimming stripped 2 bases from V and 0 bases from J, with 8 bases between. Germline-derived CDR1 and CDR2 are MNHEY and SVGAGI. The CDR3 length is 14 residues. The CDR3 loop reads CASSYVGGSYEQYF. In DNA form, the CDR3 reads TGTGCCAGCAGTTACGTCGGGGGCTCCTACGAGCAGTACTTC.